The 28 T cell receptor beta chains in this list originate from one sample, sequenced in a study of shared clonotypes between healthy human individuals. Naive CD8 cells lacked CD45RO and underwent positive selection for CCR7, leaving out terminally differentiated effector memory CD45RA+ cells. TCRdb's copy holds only in-frame clones and misses some; the assay was immunoSEQ multiplex PCR. The table has nearly 2 million clones, about 95% seen once; the top ten hold roughly 1%. Material for sequencing was naive CD8+ T cells sorted from blood. These receptors all stem from a man aged 18-30 years in good health.

The CDR3 coding sequence is TGCGCCAGCAGCCAAGATCGGGCGGGGGGACAAGAGACCCAGTACTTC. This translates into CASSQDRAGGQETQYF. The V gene is TRBV4-3, the J gene TRBJ2-5; the match to TRBD2 covers 8 bases. CDR1 is LGHNA, CDR2 YSLEER, per germline. The CDR3 has 16 amino acids. The junction had 5 bases not matched to a gene; V was cut back by 0 bases and J by 2 bases.

The chain is built from TRBV11-2 and TRBJ2-5, with 13 bases identical to TRBD2. Germline V gives CDR1 SGHAT, CDR2 FQNNGV. This CDR3 spans 16 amino acids. V trimming: 4 bases; J trimming: 5 bases; junction bases outside the gene matches: 7. In DNA, the CDR3 is TGTGCCAGCAGCTCGGGACTAGCGGGGTTATCGGAGACCCAGTACTTC. This sequence encodes CASSSGLAGLSETQYF.

Comments on this clone: Other DNA variants within this sample encode the same CDR3. The rearrangement uses TRBV4-1 and TRBJ2-7; 9 bases match TRBD1. Germline CDR1 reads MGHRA; CDR2 reads YSYEKL. The junction had 3 bases not matched to a gene; V was cut back by 3 bases and J by 3 bases. The CDR3 runs 14 residues. CDR3 sequence reads: CASSQGQGLYEQYF. The DNA for the CDR3 is TGCGCCAGCAGCCAGGGACAGGGCCTCTACGAGCAGTACTTC.

The chain links TRBV27 to TRBJ1-1; maybe TRBD1 (5 bases). CDR1 is MNHEY and CDR2 is SMNVEV in the germline V gene (reference sequence). With 0 bases removed from V and 5 bases from J, the gap between germline ends came to 13 bases. The CDR3 has 15 amino acids. This CDR3 is CASSLSEVRETEAFF. CDR3 sequence (DNA): TGTGCCAGCAGTTTATCGGAGGTCAGGGAGACTGAAGCTTTCTTT.

This rearrangement joins TRBV14 to TRBJ2-7; D gene unclear. V was cut by 4 bases and J by 5 bases, with 9 bases left in between. The germline V gene encodes CDR1 SGHDN and CDR2 FVKESK. The CDR3 has 12 residues. The CDR3, as DNA: TGTGCCAGCAGCCCGGCAGGCCACGAGCAGTACTTC. Translated, it gives CASSPAGHEQYF.

The chain uses TRBV4-1 and TRBJ2-7; D gene ambiguous. Deletions cut 1 base from V and 1 base from J, with 8 bases between. The length of the CDR3 is 14 residues. Germline CDR1 is MGHRA and CDR2 is YSYEKL. CDR3: CASSQAAPSYEQYF. In DNA, the CDR3 is TGCGCCAGCAGCCAAGCCGCCCCTTCCTACGAGCAGTACTTC.

To note about this clone: Other DNA sequences of this sample code for an identical CDR3. This chain connects TRBV4-1 to TRBJ1-6; unclear D gene. Trimming removed 3 bases from V and 7 bases from J, with 4 bases in between. This CDR3 contains 12 residues. The germline V gene has CDR1 MGHRA and CDR2 YSYEKL. CDR3 nucleotides: TGCGCCAGCAGCCAGGTGAATTCACCCCTCCACTTT. Translation: CASSQVNSPLHF.

The chain carries TRBV7-9 and TRBJ1-1; perhaps TRBD1 as D (5 bases). V lost 5 bases to trimming and J lost 5 bases, with 9 bases between them. CDR3 length: 12 amino acids. CDR1 is SEHNR and CDR2 is FQNEAQ in the germline V gene (reference sequence). CDR3 amino acids: CASSGAATEAFF. The CDR3 DNA follows: TGTGCCAGCAGCGGGGCCGCGACTGAAGCTTTCTTT.

This clone has just one count. The rearrangement joins TRBV20-1 to TRBJ1-2; no definite D call. Trimming shortened V by 7 bases and J by 1 base, and 7 bases separated the two germline ends. Germline V gene lookup returns CDR1 DFQATT and CDR2 SNEGSKA (reference sequence). The CDR3 loop spans 11 amino acids. The CDR3 bases are TGCAGTGTACATTTTAACTATGGCTACACCTTC. Translating it yields CSVHFNYGYTF.

The chain is built from TRBV6-4 and TRBJ1-4, with D hard to call. Trimming took 10 bases from V and 0 from J, leaving 9 bases between them. There are 13 residues in the CDR3. Germline assignment: CDR1 MRHNA and CDR2 SNTAGT. CDR3: CANKVATNEKLFF. The CDR3 bases are TGTGCCAACAAAGTTGCAACTAATGAAAAACTGTTTTTT.

This clone was counted once. The chain has TRBV6-5 and TRBJ1-1; D call uncertain. Trimming took 4 bases from V and 0 from J, leaving 12 bases between them. Germline values: CDR1 MNHEY, CDR2 SVGAGI. The CDR3 loop spans 15 amino acids. The DNA of the CDR3 is TGTGCCAGCAGTTCCCCCGAACTTATGAACACTGAAGCTTTCTTT. This translates into CASSSPELMNTEAFF.

The V gene is TRBV5-1, the J gene TRBJ2-7; possibly TRBD1 or TRBD2 for D (5 bases each). The CDR3 is 14 residues long. Trimming pared 0 bases from V and 5 bases from J, leaving 12 bases between. The germline CDR1 and CDR2 sequences are SGHRS and YFSETQ. The CDR3, as DNA: TGCGCCAGCAGCTTGGTAGGCGAGGGGAACGAGCAGTACTTC. Encoded protein: CASSLVGEGNEQYF.

This clone has a single count. The V and J genes are TRBV5-4 and TRBJ2-2, with D possibly matching TRBD2 (6 bases). Germline V lookup: CDR1 SGHNT, CDR2 YYREEE (reference sequence). This CDR3 is 12 amino acids long. Trimming stripped 6 bases from V and 3 bases from J, with 6 bases between. CDR3 amino acids: CASIADTGELFF. The CDR3 DNA follows: TGTGCCAGCATAGCGGACACCGGGGAGCTGTTTTTT.

The gene calls are TRBV19 and TRBJ1-1; D gene uncertain. The CDR3 extends over 15 amino acids. The germline CDR1 and CDR2 sequences are LNHDA and SQIVND (reference sequence). Between the trimmed V and J ends, which lost 0 bases and 0 bases, there was a span of 8 bases. The CDR3 nucleotides are TGTGCCAGTAGTATAGAAGGCAGCCTGAACACTGAAGCTTTCTTT. Protein product: CASSIEGSLNTEAFF.

The chain is built from TRBV11-2 and TRBJ1-4; TRBD1 might be the D (5 bases). V was clipped by 10 bases and J by 5 bases, with 14 bases between them. The CDR3 totals 13 residues. The germline gives CDR1 SGHAT, CDR2 FQNNGV. The CDR3 is CATGQGPNEKLFF. CDR3 coding DNA: TGTGCCACCGGTCAGGGACCGAATGAAAAACTGTTTTTT.

The chain joins TRBV4-1 to TRBJ2-7, with D hard to call. Per germline, CDR1 MGHRA and CDR2 YSYEKL. V lost 1 base, J lost 2 bases, and 9 bases lay in between. The CDR3 length is 14 residues. The chain's CDR3 is CASSQVDVTYEQYF. The CDR3 nucleotides read TGCGCCAGCAGCCAAGTGGACGTCACCTACGAGCAGTACTTC.

The genes are TRBV13 and TRBJ2-7; possible D gene TRBD2, 6 bases. The CDR3 extends over 13 amino acids. Between the trimmed V and J ends, which lost 6 bases and 3 bases, there was a span of 12 bases. From germline, CDR1 is PRHDT and CDR2 FYEKMQ (reference sequence). The CDR3 DNA reads TGTGCCAGCAGTCATGTGCGGGACTACGAGCAGTACTTC. Its protein product is CASSHVRDYEQYF. The complete variable domain, with remaining parts taken from reference TRBV13 and TRBJ2-7, reads AAGVIQSPRHLIKEKRETATLKCYPIPRHDTVYWYQQGPGQDPQFLISFYEKMQSDKGSIPDRFSAQQFSDYHSELNMSSLELGDSALYFCASSHVRDYEQYFGPGTRLTVT.

Details on this clone: The same CDR3 is also encoded by other DNA sequences in this sample. This chain links TRBV6-1 with TRBJ2-7, with D possibly being TRBD1 (7 bases). Per germline, CDR1 MNHNS and CDR2 SASEGT. The CDR3 runs to 14 residues. The V and J ends lost 4 bases and 2 bases respectively, with 12 bases between them. CDR3: CASSARGTAYEQYF. For the CDR3, the DNA is TGTGCCAGCAGTGCCCGGGGGACAGCCTACGAGCAGTACTTC.

The chain carries TRBV2 and TRBJ1-2, with a weak D call TRBD1 (6 bases). V was trimmed by 7 bases and J by 4 bases, leaving 16 bases between them. The CDR3 has 14 residues. Germline V gene sequence: CDR1 SNHLY, CDR2 FYNNEI. CDR3 in amino acids: CASTGGLLGYGYTF. The CDR3 region has the DNA TGTGCCAGCACCGGGGGCCTTCTTGGCTATGGCTACACCTTC.

The CDR3 DNA reads as TGTGCCAGCAGCGGCCGGGACTGGGGCCTCGAGGACGAGCAGTACTTC. It is translated as CASSGRDWGLEDEQYF. V gene TRBV5-6 combines with J gene TRBJ2-7; perhaps TRBD2 as D (6 bases). Trimming took off 4 bases at V and 5 bases at J, with 22 bases between the two ends. The CDR3 spans 16 residues. The germline CDR1 and CDR2 sequences are SGHDT and YYEEEE.

The chain recombines TRBV28 with TRBJ2-7, with D tentatively TRBD1 (6 bases). CDR3 size: 13 residues. The ends were cut back, 4 bases at V and 2 bases at J, with 9 bases in the middle. The germline gives CDR1 MDHEN, CDR2 SYDVKM. The DNA for the CDR3 is TGTGCCAGCAGTTGGGACAACCCCTACGAGCAGTACTTC. Protein sequence: CASSWDNPYEQYF.

This rearrangement joins TRBV6-4 to TRBJ1-3, with D possibly being TRBD1 (5 bases). The germline V and J ends were trimmed by 0 bases and 4 bases, with 13 bases remaining between them. The germline V gene encodes CDR1 MRHNA and CDR2 SNTAGT. The CDR3 sequence is 16 residues long. The CDR3 DNA follows: TGTGCCAGCAGTGACTCGAGGTCAGGGAAGGGAAACACCATATATTTT. Translating gives CASSDSRSGKGNTIYF.

The chain has TRBV10-3 and TRBJ2-4, with D perhaps matching TRBD2 (6 bases). This CDR3 comprises 17 residues. Trimming cost V 3 bases and J 0 bases, with 15 bases left between them. The germline CDR1 and CDR2 sequences are ENHRY and SYGVKD. The CDR3 bases are TGTGCCATCAGTGATGGGGAGGTCGGACTAGCCAAAAACATTCAGTACTTC. Its translation: CAISDGEVGLAKNIQYF.

In regard to this clone: Additional DNA sequences in this sample encode the identical CDR3. The J gene is TRBJ2-7, the V gene TRBV11-2, with 7 positions matching TRBD2. V shed 4 bases and J 3 bases; nucleotides not matched to a gene: 3. The length of the CDR3 is 13 residues. Germline V gene lookup returns CDR1 SGHAT and CDR2 FQNNGV. The CDR3: CASSSTGGYEQYF. For the CDR3, the DNA is TGTGCCAGCAGCTCAACGGGGGGCTACGAGCAGTACTTC.

The chain joins TRBV30 to TRBJ2-7, with 7 bases identical to TRBD2. J lost 6 bases, V lost 4 bases, and 3 bases had no gene match. Germline values: CDR1 GTSNPN, CDR2 SVGIG (reference sequence). The CDR3 has 11 residues. This CDR3 is CAWTAGAEQYF. The CDR3 DNA is TGTGCCTGGACTGCGGGAGCCGAGCAGTACTTC.

The chain has TRBV5-4 and TRBJ1-2; TRBD1 aligns across 7 bases. The CDR3 is 13 amino acids. With 0 bases clipped from V and 6 bases from J, the junction kept 2 bases outside the gene matches. CDR1 is SGHNT, CDR2 YYREEE, per germline (reference sequence). CDR3 bases: TGTGCCAGCAGCTTGGTACAGGGGAATGGCTACACCTTC. Protein sequence: CASSLVQGNGYTF.

The chain links TRBV19 to TRBJ1-5, with 9 positions matching TRBD1. CDR1 is LNHDA and CDR2 is SQIVND in the germline V gene (reference sequence). The CDR3 totals 15 residues. V dropped 6 bases and J dropped 5; count of bases not matched to a gene: 8. CDR3 sequence (DNA): TGTGCCAGTAGATCGACAGGGGGGTTCGATCAGCCCCAGCATTTT. Translating it yields CASRSTGGFDQPQHF.

The chain combines TRBV6-6 with TRBJ2-7, with D uncertain. Germline CDR1 reads MNHNY; CDR2 reads SVGAGI (reference sequence). V was shortened by 0 bases and J by 3 bases, with 15 bases between the two germline ends. CDR3 length equals 16 residues. CDR3 region: CASSYSFGEIVYEQYF. CDR3 nucleotide sequence: TGTGCCAGCAGTTACTCTTTCGGAGAAATAGTCTACGAGCAGTACTTC.